The 9 T cell receptor beta chains in this list originate from one sample, sequenced in a study of OX40 agonist ivuxolimab in advanced cancers. Only in-frame clones appear in the TCRdb table, and some are missing; sequencing was by immunoSEQ multiplex PCR. The sample has over 35,000 clones; 89% are singletons. This specimen was CD4+ or CD8+ T cells sorted from blood, taken in a trial of the OX40 agonist ivuxolimab. All receptors come from an adult with an advanced solid tumor such as melanoma, head and neck, liver or kidney cancer.

The chain employs TRBV7-2 and TRBJ2-3, with 11 bases matching TRBD2. From germline, CDR1 is SGHTA and CDR2 FQGNSA. This CDR3 is built from 13 residues. The CDR3 nucleotides are TGTGCTTCGGGTAGCGGGGGGGTGGATACGCAGTATTTT. Protein sequence: CASGSGGVDTQYF.

Turning to this clone: Germline is not matched at one junction end, which may reflect a read error. The DNA of the CDR3 is TGTGCTAGCAGCGCAGAGTTAGCGGGGGGTATCACCGGGGAGCTGTTTTTT. As protein: CASSAELAGGITGELFF. The V call is TRBV7-7, the J call TRBJ2-2; TRBD2 aligns across 10 bases. Germline values: CDR1 SSHAT, CDR2 FNYEAQ (reference sequence). This CDR3 has 17 amino acids.

This sequence joins TRBV18 and TRBJ2-7, with D tentatively TRBD2 (6 bases). V shed 0 bases and J shed 6 bases, with 9 bases lying between them. Germline V gene lookup returns CDR1 KGHSH and CDR2 LQKENI. The CDR3 extends over 13 amino acids. This CDR3 is CASSPPDGGEQYF. The CDR3 nucleotides read TGTGCCAGCTCACCACCGGACGGGGGCGAGCAGTACTTC.

The chain recombines TRBV9 with TRBJ2-2; 8 bases match TRBD2. The CDR3 extends over 15 amino acids. Trimming cost V 0 bases and J 6 bases; bases outside gene matches: 4. Germline CDR1 and CDR2: SGDLS and YYNGEE. The CDR3 coding sequence is TGTGCCAGCAGCGTAGCCGGGGGGGCAGCCGGGGAGCTGTTTTTT. It translates to CASSVAGGAAGELFF.

This rearrangement joins TRBV27 to TRBJ2-5; D uncertain. Trimming cost V 6 bases and J 0 bases, with 14 bases left between them. The CDR3 runs 15 residues. Germline CDR1 is MNHEY and CDR2 is SMNVEV (reference sequence). The CDR3 spells CASSPGRSYQETQYF. CDR3 nucleotides: TGTGCCAGCAGCCCTGGTAGGTCGTACCAAGAGACCCAGTACTTC.

This clone was detected only a few times. The chain employs TRBV27 and TRBJ1-1, with 8 positions matching TRBD1. The V gene's germline CDR1 is MNHEY and CDR2 SMNVEV (reference sequence). This CDR3 has 15 amino acids. The V segment lost 5 bases and the J segment 5 bases; nucleotides outside the gene matches: 10. The CDR3 DNA is TGTGCCAGCAGTCCGTCACCGACAGGGGTTACTGAAGCTTTCTTT. Translated, it gives CASSPSPTGVTEAFF.

V gene TRBV6-6 combines with J gene TRBJ2-5; D might be TRBD1 or TRBD2, each matching 5 bases. Germline CDR1 is MNHNY and CDR2 is SVGAGI (reference sequence). This CDR3 has 14 amino acids. Trimming took off 9 bases at V and 4 bases at J, with 18 bases between the two ends. CDR3 in DNA: TGTGCCAGTAGCCCCGGGGCGAACCTAGAGACCCAGTACTTC. Protein sequence: CASSPGANLETQYF.

The V and J genes are TRBV27 and TRBJ2-5; TRBD1 matches 7 bases. The CDR3 is made up of 14 amino acids. The J segment lost 3 bases and the V segment lost 0 bases, leaving 1 base of the junction unmatched. Germline loops: CDR1 MNHEY, CDR2 SMNVEV (reference sequence). CDR3 bases: TGTGCCAGCAGTTTATCGGGACAGAAAGAGACCCAGTACTTC. Its translation: CASSLSGQKETQYF.

The V call is TRBV6-5, the J call TRBJ1-4; 10 bases map to TRBD1. Germline V CDR1 and CDR2: MNHEY, SVGAGI. J gave up 5 bases and V 5 bases, and 5 bases lay outside the gene matches. This CDR3 is 15 amino acids long. This CDR3 reads CASSPGQGENEKLFF. The CDR3 DNA sequence: TGTGCCAGCAGTCCCGGACAGGGGGAAAATGAAAAACTGTTTTTT.